This entry describes one TCR beta chain. Data came from immunoSEQ multiplex PCR; TCRdb stores just in-frame clones and leaves some out. This sample has a few hundred thousand clones, with more than 85% found just once. The sample comes from a study of blood T cell repertoires in COVID-19. The CDR3 runs 13 residues. Trimming took 7 bases from V and 9 from J, leaving 16 bases between them. CDR1 and CDR2 from the germline V gene are MNHEY and SVGAGI. The specimen was peripheral blood. V and J are TRBV6-5 and TRBJ2-1, with D perhaps matching TRBD1 (5 bases). The receptor was isolated from a man aged 55 to 70 with acute or convalescent COVID-19. The CDR3 coding sequence is TGTGCCAGCAAAGTTGGCAGGGAATTTGAGCAGTTCTTC. This codes for CASKVGREFEQFF.